These T cell receptor beta chains were read from a single sample in a study of shared clonotypes between healthy human individuals. Profiling relied on immunoSEQ multiplex PCR, and the TCRdb table lists in-frame clones only, not all of them. This table holds 950,000 to 1,200,000 clones, approximately 80% found once. Sequencing was performed on memory CD4+ T cells from PBMCs. These receptors were collected from a man between 18 and 29 years old in good health. Some clones in this sample may be carry-over from other donors' samples. CDR3s leave out the opening cysteine and the closing phenylalanine or tryptophan. The order of the fields is V gene, CDR3 length, J gene, clone size, CDR3 protein. Size is stated for part of the rows, as once, few or many counts, or as a class when the clone is expanded.

>TRBV2|15|TRBJ2-7|NA
ASKRLAGGSSTYEQY
>TRBV4-3|11|TRBJ1-3|once
ASSPRHGNTIY
>TRBV18|15|TRBJ2-3|NA
ASSSPPDWTGKDTQY
>TRBV29-1|12|TRBJ2-2|NA
SVPRQGGPGELF
>TRBV5-4|14|TRBJ2-1|NA
ASSLGAGASYNEQF
>TRBV5-1|11|TRBJ1-2|NA
ASSFEAGNGYT
>TRBV7-8|13|TRBJ2-1|NA
ASSLDRGAYNEQF
>TRBV28|10|TRBJ2-5|NA
ASTRTQETQY
>TRBV14|14|TRBJ2-7|NA
ASSQLDGTGGYEQY
>TRBV30|10|TRBJ2-7|NA
AWIRESYEQY
>TRBV23-1|7|TRBJ1-1|few
VRNTEAF
>TRBV5-4|12|TRBJ1-1|many
ASSPDRVNTEAF
>TRBV5-1|11|TRBJ1-1|NA
ASSQNANTEAF
>TRBV2|13|TRBJ2-3|NA
ASRPGTSDTDTQY
>TRBV29-1|11|TRBJ1-1|few
SVERGEGTEAF
>TRBV18|12|TRBJ1-2|NA
ASSPTDIDYGYT
>TRBV10-3|15|TRBJ2-5|NA
AISESSTSGRLGTQY
>TRBV29-1|11|TRBJ1-1|NA
SAREDMNTEAF
>TRBV2|13|TRBJ2-2|NA
ASRIRDIRSGELF
>TRBV11-3|13|TRBJ2-1|NA
ASSRAGGNYNEQF
>TRBV28|10|TRBJ1-2|NA
ASSTSGGVYT
>TRBV28|10|TRBJ2-7|NA
ASETRWGEQY
>TRBV29-1|13|TRBJ2-3|NA
SVVGTGGSADTQY
>TRBV7-2|14|TRBJ2-5|NA
ASSSGRAPPQETQY
>TRBV30|10|TRBJ2-7|NA
ACFQVAGEQY
>TRBV15|15|TRBJ1-1|NA
ATSRGLRQGVYTEAF
>TRBV28|10|TRBJ1-1|few
ASWPPGGEAF
>TRBV6-1|11|TRBJ2-5|NA
ASLGTYQETQY
>TRBV5-4|13|TRBJ1-3|NA
ASSLDRAAGNTIY
>TRBV4-1|15|TRBJ2-1|NA
ASSQPPRAPVHNEQF
>TRBV28|12|TRBJ2-5|once
ASSLSGGQETQY
>TRBV6-5|13|TRBJ1-1|NA
ASRTGTGRVTEAF
>TRBV30|13|TRBJ1-4|NA
AWRRETGGGEKLF
>TRBV6-1|13|TRBJ1-2|few
ASSAPTGLNYGYT
>TRBV11-2|14|TRBJ2-7|NA
ASSPTGGAGVYEQY
>TRBV5-1|15|TRBJ2-5|NA
ASSSFKGAPEGETQY
>TRBV7-9|13|TRBJ2-7|NA
ASSLVGAGSYEQY
>TRBV27|11|TRBJ2-7|NA
ATATGFINEQY
>TRBV7-9|14|TRBJ1-1|NA
ASSLDGARGHTEAF
>TRBV2|14|TRBJ2-3|few
ASRRGQGRFGDTQY
>TRBV27|16|TRBJ1-1|once
ASSLRRRGATGNTEAF